This TCR beta chain was observed in a study of beta chain features in type 1 diabetes. Study-level background: Analysis included more than 90 million sorted cells drawn from all samples. Overall study results and limits: Researchers report that Type 1 diabetes patients had moderately but significantly shorter TCRB CDR3s across all four CD4+ subsets.

CD4+ naive, central memory, regulatory and stem cell-like memory subsets were isolated by sorting on CD45RO/CCR7/CD25/CD127/CD95/CD27. This clone has ten or more counts. Its antigen remains unknown. This CDR3 has 13 residues. The germline gives CDR1 SEHNR, CDR2 FQNEAQ (reference sequence). V was pared by 1 base and J by 10 bases, with 10 bases between. All of the isolated RNA was reverse transcribed, so expressed TCRB transcripts were sequenced. This table comes from immunoSEQ multiplex PCR, and its TCRdb copy is limited to in-frame clones, with some not included. The sample consists of a few hundred thousand clones, about 10% of them appearing once.

The TCR comes from a man aged 30 to 39 with type 1 diabetes. The chain recombines TRBV7-9 with TRBJ2-2; D gene ambiguous. The sample was central memory CD4+ T cells from blood. CDR3 residues: CASSLGQLAELFF. CDR3 DNA: TGTGCCAGCAGCTTAGGGCAGCTTGCGGAGCTGTTTTTT.